The source of this T cell receptor (beta chain) is a study of blood T cell repertoires in COVID-19. Study background: Two negative PCRs, clearance, or symptom resolution characterized the recovered Cohort 3 donors. Sample material is recorded as cDNA or gDNA derived from T cells, B-cell-depleted T cells, or PBMCs.

As processed by the authors: Amplification from reference gene primers served as the basis for estimated nucleated cell counts. TCRdb's copy holds only in-frame clones and misses some; the assay was immunoSEQ multiplex PCR. From that table come the V and J calls and clone size; the DNA was used to work out D and trimming. The sample has 350,000 to 400,000 clones, approximately 87% seen once. Clinical history reported by participants formed the basis on which cohorts were assigned. CDR1 MNHEY and CDR2 SVGAGI come from the germline V gene. Trimming took 6 bases from V and 4 from J; bases not matched to a gene: 6. The CDR3 runs 14 residues.

The TCR sequence derives from a man in his forties or fifties in a cohort exposed to, infected with or recovered from COVID-19 (not recorded which). This chain joins TRBV6-5 and TRBJ1-5, with 7 positions matching TRBD1. Sample: PBMCs or T cells enriched from blood (not recorded which). In DNA, the CDR3 is TGTGCCAGCAGAACGACAGGGTTGAATCAGCCCCAGCATTTT. Residues: CASRTTGLNQPQHF.